This entry lists 19 T cell receptor beta chains sequenced from one sample in a study of cytomegalovirus exposure and HLA in healthy donors. Clones were read by immunoSEQ multiplex PCR, and TCRdb kept only the in-frame ones, dropping some. Of about 200,000 clones listed, around nine tenths are singletons. What was sequenced was PBMCs. The source is a woman younger than 35 in good health and CMV-seropositive.

This clone appeared once. The chain has TRBV27 and TRBJ2-1, with 7 bases aligning to TRBD2. The V segment lost 0 bases and the J segment 5 bases; nucleotides outside the gene matches: 7. Germline CDR1 is MNHEY and CDR2 is SMNVEV (reference sequence). CDR3 size: 16 residues. CDR3 DNA: TGTGCCAGCAGTTTATCGTGGCTAGCGGTCAACAATGAGCAGTTCTTC. It is translated as CASSLSWLAVNNEQFF.

This sequence joins TRBV27 and TRBJ1-2; possibly TRBD1 for D (5 bases). CDR1 is MNHEY and CDR2 is SMNVEV in the germline V gene (reference sequence). This CDR3 comprises 13 residues. Trimming removed 6 bases at V and 8 bases at J, with 16 bases between. In nucleotides, the CDR3 is TGTGCCAGCAGCGTTGACAGCGCATACGGCTACACCTTC. Protein sequence: CASSVDSAYGYTF.

The V call is TRBV9, the J call TRBJ2-1; 10 nucleotides agree with TRBD2. The CDR3 consists of 18 residues. Germline V gives CDR1 SGDLS, CDR2 YYNGEE. Unmatched junction bases numbered 13, after V lost 0 bases and J lost 7 bases. The chain's CDR3 is CASSVEVRGAGGLNEQFF. The CDR3 bases are TGTGCCAGCAGCGTAGAAGTAAGGGGAGCGGGAGGGTTGAATGAGCAGTTCTTC.

The V and J genes are TRBV5-1 and TRBJ2-7, with a tentative D call TRBD1 (5 bases). Germline lookup yields CDR1 SGHRS and CDR2 YFSETQ. Trimming cost V 0 bases and J 2 bases, with 9 bases left between them. CDR3 length equals 14 residues. For the CDR3, the DNA is TGCGCCAGCAGCTTGGAGGGGCACCCCTACGAGCAGTACTTC. This codes for CASSLEGHPYEQYF.

CDR3 DNA: TGCGCCAGCAGAACCACTCGGACAGGGGATAAAGATACGCAGTATTTT. It specifies CASRTTRTGDKDTQYF. V and J are TRBV4-1 and TRBJ2-3; 9 nucleotides match TRBD1. This CDR3 is built from 16 residues. CDR1 MGHRA and CDR2 YSYEKL come from the germline V gene. V shed 6 bases and J 5 bases; nucleotides not matched to a gene: 12.

V and J are TRBV30 and TRBJ2-1; 10 bases align to TRBD2. V shed 4 bases, J shed 7 bases, and the junction held 4 bases outside the gene matches. The CDR3 length is 13 residues. Germline V lookup: CDR1 GTSNPN, CDR2 SVGIG (reference sequence). The DNA of the CDR3 is TGTGCCTGGATTCCGGGACTAGCGAATGAGCAGTTCTTC. As protein: CAWIPGLANEQFF.

V and J are TRBV28 and TRBJ1-4; D may be TRBD1 (6 bases). This CDR3 has 14 amino acids. V lost 8 bases and J lost 11, with 21 bases in between. CDR1 is MDHEN and CDR2 is SYDVKM in the germline V gene. This CDR3 reads CASSSTGMESKLFF. In DNA, the CDR3 is TGTGCCAGCTCCTCGACAGGTATGGAATCGAAACTGTTTTTT.

The rearrangement joins TRBV29-1 to TRBJ2-3; 9 nucleotides line up with TRBD2. V lost 5 bases and J lost 3; bases outside the gene matches: 6. CDR1 and CDR2 (germline): SQVTM, ANQGSEA. This CDR3 contains 14 residues. The CDR3: CSVLGSGSTDTQYF. The CDR3 DNA reads TGCAGCGTTCTGGGTAGCGGGAGTACAGATACGCAGTATTTT.

The CDR3 here is CASSLSLVHSGANVLTF. The CDR3 coding sequence is TGTGCCAGCAGTTTATCCCTCGTACACTCTGGGGCCAACGTCCTGACTTTC. The chain joins TRBV27 to TRBJ2-6; the D is unclear. CDR1 and CDR2 (germline): MNHEY, SMNVEV (reference sequence). Trimming left V 0 bases short and J 0 bases short, with 9 bases between. The CDR3 runs to 17 residues. The whole variable domain, remainder taken from reference TRBV27 and TRBJ2-6, is EAQVTQNPRYLITVTGKKLTVTCSQNMNHEYMSWYRQDPGLGLRQIYYSMNVEVTDKGDVPEGYKVSRKEKRNFPLILESPSPNQTSLYFCASSLSLVHSGANVLTFGAGSRLTVL.

The rearrangement uses TRBV5-6 and TRBJ1-1, with 10 positions matching TRBD1. V lost 4 bases and J lost 5; bases outside the gene matches: 5. Germline loops: CDR1 SGHDT, CDR2 YYEEEE. CDR3 length equals 14 residues. CDR3 region: CASSPGQGRTEAFF. DNA for the CDR3: TGTGCCAGCAGCCCGGGACAGGGGAGGACTGAAGCTTTCTTT.

V usage is TRBV7-3 and J usage is TRBJ2-1; 14 bases line up with TRBD2. The V gene's germline CDR1 is SGHTA and CDR2 FQGTGA. Losses at the gene ends were 5 bases for V and 3 bases for J; bases not matched to a gene: 3. The CDR3 runs to 16 residues. CDR3 amino acids: CASSPGTSGSYNEQFF. CDR3 sequence (DNA): TGTGCCAGCAGCCCGGGGACTAGCGGGAGCTACAATGAGCAGTTCTTC.

The gene calls are TRBV4-1 and TRBJ2-7, with TRBD1 identical over 9 bases. CDR1 and CDR2 from the germline V gene are MGHRA and YSYEKL. This CDR3 spans 17 amino acids. Losses at the gene ends were 5 bases for V and 0 bases for J; bases not matched to a gene: 11. The CDR3 region has the DNA TGCGCCAGCAGCGACCTCGGGACAGGGAAAGCCTCCTACGAGCAGTACTTC. It encodes CASSDLGTGKASYEQYF.

The rearrangement links TRBV30 to TRBJ2-7, with D uncertain. The V end lost 1 base, the J end lost 2 bases, and 9 bases lay between the germline ends. The CDR3 is 13 amino acids. CDR1 and CDR2 (germline): GTSNPN, SVGIG (reference sequence). CDR3 coding DNA: TGTGCCTGGAGTGGGCACACCGCCTACGAGCAGTACTTC. Protein: CAWSGHTAYEQYF.

V gene TRBV28 combines with J gene TRBJ1-3, with D possibly matching TRBD1 (5 bases). CDR3 size: 13 residues. CDR1 is MDHEN and CDR2 is SYDVKM in the germline V gene. The germline V and J ends were trimmed by 4 bases and 3 bases, with 7 bases remaining between them. The CDR3 bases are TGTGCCAGCAGTTCAGGGATTGGAAACACCATATATTTT. It specifies CASSSGIGNTIYF. Full variable domain (outside the CDR3, taken from reference TRBV28 and TRBJ1-3): DVKVTQSSRYLVKRTGEKVFLECVQDMDHENMFWYRQDPGLGLRLIYFSYDVKMKEKGDIPEGYSVSREKKERFSLILESASTNQTSMYLCASSSGIGNTIYFGEGSWLTVV.

In its sample, this clone was seen once. The chain links TRBV7-2 to TRBJ2-5, with 7 bases aligning to TRBD2. Germline V lookup: CDR1 SGHTA, CDR2 FQGNSA. The CDR3 runs 14 residues. The junction had 3 bases not matched to a gene; V was cut back by 5 bases and J by 0 bases. The CDR3: CASSPGLDQETQYF. The CDR3 DNA reads TGTGCCAGCAGCCCAGGACTAGACCAAGAGACCCAGTACTTC.

This clone is a singleton in its sample. The V and J genes are TRBV19 and TRBJ1-4; TRBD1 is a possible D gene (5 bases). Germline V gene lookup returns CDR1 LNHDA and CDR2 SQIVND (reference sequence). V shed 2 bases and J shed 5 bases, with 12 bases lying between them. The CDR3 spans 15 residues. The CDR3 protein is CASSIWRDGNEKLFF. The CDR3 DNA reads TGTGCCAGTAGTATATGGCGGGACGGGAATGAAAAACTGTTTTTT.

The chain carries TRBV10-2 and TRBJ1-1; no clear D. Per germline, CDR1 WSHSY and CDR2 SAAADI. This CDR3 spans 16 amino acids. V shed 2 bases and J shed 0 bases, with 13 bases lying between them. DNA of the CDR3: TGCGCCAGCAGTGAGCGTTTAGGAGACCTGAACACTGAAGCTTTCTTT. Its protein is CASSERLGDLNTEAFF.

CDR3: CASSPRPTSGRGAIAYEQYF. CDR3 sequence (DNA): TGTGCCAGCAGCCCCCGCCCGACTAGCGGGAGAGGGGCGATAGCCTACGAGCAGTACTTC. The chain uses TRBV28 and TRBJ2-7; 12 bases match TRBD2. J gave up 2 bases and V 6 bases, and 20 bases lay outside the gene matches. CDR1 MDHEN and CDR2 SYDVKM come from the germline V gene. This CDR3 region has 20 residues.

The V gene is TRBV4-1, the J gene TRBJ1-3; tentatively, D is TRBD1 (5 bases). CDR1 and CDR2 (germline): MGHRA, YSYEKL. The CDR3 is made up of 15 amino acids. V was cut by 0 bases and J by 11 bases, with 17 bases left in between. The CDR3 here is CASSQDRLSGDSIYF. In DNA, the CDR3 is TGCGCCAGCAGCCAAGATCGGCTCTCTGGGGACTCCATATATTTT.